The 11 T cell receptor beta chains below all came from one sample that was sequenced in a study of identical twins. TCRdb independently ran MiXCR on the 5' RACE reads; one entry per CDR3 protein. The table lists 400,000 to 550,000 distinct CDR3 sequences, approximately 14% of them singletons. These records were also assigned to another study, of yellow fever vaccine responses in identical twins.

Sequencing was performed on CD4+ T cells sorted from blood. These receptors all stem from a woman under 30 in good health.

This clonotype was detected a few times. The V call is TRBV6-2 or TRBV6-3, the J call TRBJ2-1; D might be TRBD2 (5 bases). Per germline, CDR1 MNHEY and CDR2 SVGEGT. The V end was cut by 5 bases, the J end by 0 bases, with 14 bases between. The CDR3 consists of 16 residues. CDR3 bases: TGTGCCAGCAGTCCAAGAGGGTCCCGCTCCTACAATGAGCAGTTCTTC. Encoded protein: CASSPRGSRSYNEQFF.

CDR3 sequence (DNA): TGTGCCAGCAGCCTGCGGGCCCCAGATACGCAGTATTTT. It yields the protein CASSLRAPDTQYF. This chain connects TRBV3-1 to TRBJ2-3; D might be TRBD2 (5 bases). Looked up from germline, CDR1 is LGHDT and CDR2 is YNNKEL (reference sequence). The CDR3 extends over 13 amino acids. Trimming removed 4 bases at V and 4 bases at J, with 9 bases between.

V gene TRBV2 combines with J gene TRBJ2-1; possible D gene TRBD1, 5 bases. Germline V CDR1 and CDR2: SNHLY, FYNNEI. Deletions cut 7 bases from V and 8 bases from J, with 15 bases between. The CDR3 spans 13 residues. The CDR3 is CASISSGIYEQFF. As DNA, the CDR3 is TGTGCCAGCATCTCCTCAGGGATATATGAGCAGTTCTTC.

The CDR3 DNA follows: TGCAGCGCCCCGGGTCGACAGGGACATGGCTACACCTTC. Protein: CSAPGRQGHGYTF. This chain uses TRBV29-1 with TRBJ1-2, with 7 bases that match TRBD1. Germline loops: CDR1 SQVTM, CDR2 ANQGSEA. This CDR3 contains 13 residues. Trimming took 7 bases from V and 6 from J; bases not matched to a gene: 11.

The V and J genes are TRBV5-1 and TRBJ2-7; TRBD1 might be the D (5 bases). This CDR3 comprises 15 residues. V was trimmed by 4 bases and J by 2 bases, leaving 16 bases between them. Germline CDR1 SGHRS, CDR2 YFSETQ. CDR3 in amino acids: CASSREGDRTYEQYF. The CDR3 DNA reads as TGCGCCAGCAGCCGAGAAGGGGATCGTACCTACGAGCAGTACTTC. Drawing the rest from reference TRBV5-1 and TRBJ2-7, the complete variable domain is KAGVTQTPRYLIKTRGQQVTLSCSPISGHRSVSWYQQTPGQGLQFLFEYFSETQRNKGNFPGRFSGRQFSNSRSEMNVSTLELGDSALYLCASSREGDRTYEQYFGPGTRLTVT.

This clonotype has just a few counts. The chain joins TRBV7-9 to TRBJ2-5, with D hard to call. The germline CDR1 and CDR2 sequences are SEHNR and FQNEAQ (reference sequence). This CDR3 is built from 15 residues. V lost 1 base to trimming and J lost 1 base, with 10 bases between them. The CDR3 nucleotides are TGTGCCAGCAGCTTAGGCCTTAGATCCCAAGAGACCCAGTACTTC. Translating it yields CASSLGLRSQETQYF.

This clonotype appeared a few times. CDR3 DNA sequence: TGTGCCAGCAGTTACTCGCCTATGAGGTTTGAGCAGTTCTTC. This sequence encodes CASSYSPMRFEQFF. The V and J genes are TRBV6-5 and TRBJ2-1; D gene unclear. Trimming took off 0 bases at V and 9 bases at J, with 12 bases between the two ends. CDR3 size: 14 residues. The germline V gene has CDR1 MNHEY and CDR2 SVGAGI.

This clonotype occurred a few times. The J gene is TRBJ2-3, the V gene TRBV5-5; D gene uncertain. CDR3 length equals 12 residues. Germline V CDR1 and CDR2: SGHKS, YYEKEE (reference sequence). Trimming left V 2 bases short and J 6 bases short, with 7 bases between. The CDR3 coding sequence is TGTGCCAGCAGCTTCCGGCAGGATACGCAGTATTTT. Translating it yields CASSFRQDTQYF.

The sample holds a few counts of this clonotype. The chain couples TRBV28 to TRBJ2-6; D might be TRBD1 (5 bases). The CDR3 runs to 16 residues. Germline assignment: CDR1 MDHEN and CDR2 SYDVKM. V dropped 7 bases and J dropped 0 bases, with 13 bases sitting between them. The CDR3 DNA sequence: TGTGCCAGCAAAGACAGTAGACTCTCTGGGGCCAACGTCCTGACTTTC. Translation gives CASKDSRLSGANVLTF.

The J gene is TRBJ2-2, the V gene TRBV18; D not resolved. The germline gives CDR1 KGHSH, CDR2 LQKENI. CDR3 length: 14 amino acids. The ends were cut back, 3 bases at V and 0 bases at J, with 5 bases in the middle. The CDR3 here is CASSPSANTGELFF. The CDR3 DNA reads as TGTGCCAGCTCACCGAGCGCGAACACCGGGGAGCTGTTTTTT.

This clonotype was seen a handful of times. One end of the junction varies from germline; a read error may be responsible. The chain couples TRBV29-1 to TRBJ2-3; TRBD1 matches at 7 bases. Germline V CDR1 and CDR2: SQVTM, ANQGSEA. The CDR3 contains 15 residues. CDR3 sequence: CSVAGVETGKDPQYF. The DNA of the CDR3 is TGCAGCGTTGCAGGAGTTGAGACAGGGAAAGATCCGCAGTATTTT.